This entry concerns a single T cell receptor beta chain. Its antigen is not yet known. Qualities for individual bases were not recorded, and no much larger clone is one base off. V is pruned by 4 bases and J by 2 bases, leaving 2 bases of the junction without a gene match. CDR3 length: 14 amino acids, cysteine to phenylalanine. The CDR3 DNA has 42 bases and is translated from base 1. From a lookup of the germline V gene, CDR1 and CDR2 are SGHDN and FVKESK. To prepare the library, the immunoSEQ multiplex PCR assay was applied. TCRdb took this table from immuneACCESS and kept in-frame rearrangements with V and J called. Such tables lack part of the clones; where checked against another copy, unresolved V genes explain under half of the gap, and the rest is unexplained. This sample lists about 69,000 clones; approximately 88% were detected once. Together, the top ten hold roughly 5% of the sample. This entry comes from a study of technical replicates of blood from several donors (dated by TCRdb to about 2017).

The receptor was isolated from a human donor in good health. Some clones in this sample may be carry-over from other donors' samples. This sequence uses TRBV14 and TRBJ2-5, and TRBD2 aligns with 9 junction nucleotides. Sequencing used PBMCs. The CDR3 loop reads CASSLGLAQETQYF. The sequenced DNA: TGTGCCAGCAGCCTCGGACTAGCGCAAGAGACCCAGTACTTC.